This T cell receptor beta chain was captured by sequencing in a study of T cell responses to AZD1222 COVID-19 vaccine. Study-level information: Second-dose intervals of approximately 4 or approximately 12 weeks were pooled. Study-level findings and limits: Clonal diversity was possibly underestimated, and the donors were mostly white British, with more females. Repertoires were obtained solely post-peak T cell response.

Of note for this clone: Its antigen is still unknown.

Generated by immunoSEQ multiplex PCR, the TCRdb table keeps only in-frame clones and is missing some. This table holds approximately 170,000 clones, over 90% found once. The clonotype was recovered from an adult in good health. This material consisted of peripheral blood, taken on day 0 of AZD1222 vaccination.

The CDR3, as DNA: TGTGCCACCAGTGGAAGGAGGGACCGGACTGAAGCTTTCTTT. Translated: CATSGRRDRTEAFF. V usage is TRBV24-1 and J usage is TRBJ1-1; D possibly corresponds to TRBD1 (5 bases). CDR1 KGHDR and CDR2 SFDVKD come from the germline V gene. V was cut by 5 bases and J by 5 bases, with 14 bases left in between. CDR3 length equals 14 residues.